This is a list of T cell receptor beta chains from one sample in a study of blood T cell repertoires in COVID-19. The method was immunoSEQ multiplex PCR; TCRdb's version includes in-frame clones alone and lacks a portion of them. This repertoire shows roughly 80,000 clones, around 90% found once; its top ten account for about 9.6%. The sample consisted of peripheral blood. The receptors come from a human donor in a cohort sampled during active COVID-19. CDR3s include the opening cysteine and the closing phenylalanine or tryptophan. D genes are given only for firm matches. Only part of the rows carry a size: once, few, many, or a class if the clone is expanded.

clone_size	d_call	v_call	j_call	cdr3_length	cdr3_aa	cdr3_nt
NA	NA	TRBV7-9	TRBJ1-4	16	CASSPTQGFFGEKLFF	TGTGCCAGCAGCCCAACACAGGGATTCTTTGGCGAAAAACTGTTTTTT
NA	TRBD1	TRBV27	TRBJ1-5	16	CASSSAGQGSIRPQHF	TGTGCCAGCAGTTCCGCCGGACAGGGCAGTATCAGGCCCCAGCATTTT
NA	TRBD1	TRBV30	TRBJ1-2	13	CAWNSGGNYGYTF	TGTGCCTGGAACTCAGGGGGTAACTATGGCTACACCTTC
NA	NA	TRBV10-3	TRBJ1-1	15	CAISESGQINTEAFF	TGTGCCATCAGTGAGTCGGGCCAGATTAACACTGAAGCTTTCTTT
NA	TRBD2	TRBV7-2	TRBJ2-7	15	CASSFGLAGFYEQYF	TGTGCCAGCAGCTTCGGACTAGCGGGATTCTACGAGCAGTACTTC
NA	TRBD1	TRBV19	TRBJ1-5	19	CASSSRGTGGRISNQPQHF	TGTGCCAGTAGTAGCCGGGGGACAGGGGGCCGGATTAGCAATCAGCCCCAGCATTTT
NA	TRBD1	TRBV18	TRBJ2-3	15	CASSPDRVLTDTQYF	TGTGCCAGCTCGCCGGACAGGGTTCTAACAGATACGCAGTATTTT
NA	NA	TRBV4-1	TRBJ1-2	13	CASSQDTSYGYTF	TGCGCCAGCAGCCAAGATACCAGCTATGGCTACACCTTC
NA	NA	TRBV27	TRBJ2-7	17	CASSPLAGGRDHYEQYF	TGTGCCAGCAGTCCACTAGCTGGAGGCCGGGACCACTACGAGCAGTACTTC
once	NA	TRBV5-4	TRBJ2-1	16	CASSSKTGSSYNEQFF	TGTGCCAGCAGTTCTAAGACTGGGAGCTCCTACAATGAGCAGTTCTTC
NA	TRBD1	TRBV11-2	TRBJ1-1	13	CASSLDRDAEAFF	TGTGCCAGCAGCCTCGACAGGGATGCTGAAGCTTTCTTT
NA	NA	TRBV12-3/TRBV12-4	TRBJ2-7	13	CASSATGLDEQYF	TGTGCCAGCAGCGCCACAGGGCTCGACGAGCAGTACTTC
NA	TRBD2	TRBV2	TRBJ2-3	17	CASSVDPGGGSTDTQYF	TGTGCCAGCAGTGTTGATCCTGGCGGGGGTAGCACAGATACGCAGTATTTT
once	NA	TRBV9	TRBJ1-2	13	CASSVVGVDGYTF	TGTGCCAGCAGCGTAGTAGGGGTTGATGGCTACACCTTC
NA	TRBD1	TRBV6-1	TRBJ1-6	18	CASSGRQGMANLKSPLHF	TGTGCCAGCAGTGGAAGACAGGGGATGGCCAACTTGAAGTCACCCCTCCACTTT
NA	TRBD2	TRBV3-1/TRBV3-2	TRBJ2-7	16	CASSQGGLAGESEQYF	TGTGCCAGCAGCCAAGGGGGACTAGCGGGGGAGTCCGAGCAGTACTTC
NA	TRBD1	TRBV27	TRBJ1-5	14	CASSTQGLGQPQHF	TGTGCCAGCAGTACACAGGGGCTGGGTCAGCCCCAGCATTTT
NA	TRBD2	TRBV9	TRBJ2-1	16	CASSMGLAGGFNEQFF	TGTGCCAGCAGCATGGGACTAGCGGGGGGTTTCAATGAGCAGTTCTTC
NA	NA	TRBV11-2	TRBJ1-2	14	CASSLSPGFYGYTF	TGTGCCAGCAGCTTAAGTCCGGGTTTTTATGGCTACACCTTC
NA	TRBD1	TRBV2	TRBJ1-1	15	CASSRWTGGTDEAFF	TGTGCCAGCAGCCGATGGACAGGGGGCACCGATGAAGCTTTCTTT
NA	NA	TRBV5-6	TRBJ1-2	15	CASSLSQGSGSGYTF	TGTGCCAGCAGCTTGTCTCAGGGATCAGGAAGTGGCTACACCTTC
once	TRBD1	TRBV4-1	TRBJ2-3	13	CASSQSGQGTQYF	TGCGCCAGCAGCCAATCGGGACAGGGTACGCAGTATTTT
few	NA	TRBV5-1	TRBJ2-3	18	CASSLEQGRAPRTDTQYF	TGCGCCAGCAGCTTGGAACAGGGAAGGGCCCCTCGCACAGATACGCAGTATTTT
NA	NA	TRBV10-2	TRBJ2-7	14	CASSGGQASYEQYF	TGCGCCAGCAGTGGGGGGCAAGCCTCCTACGAGCAGTACTTC
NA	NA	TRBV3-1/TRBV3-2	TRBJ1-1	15	CASSQVNRLYTEAFF	TGTGCCAGCAGCCAAGTCAACAGATTGTACACTGAAGCTTTCTTT
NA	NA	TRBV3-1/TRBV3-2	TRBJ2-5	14	CASSQGGEAETQYF	TGTGCCAGCAGCCAAGGCGGGGAGGCCGAGACCCAGTACTTC
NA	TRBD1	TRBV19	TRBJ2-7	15	CASSPNPDRVREQYF	TGTGCCAGTAGTCCAAACCCCGACAGGGTCCGGGAGCAGTACTTC
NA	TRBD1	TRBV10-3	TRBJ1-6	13	CAISRDRDSPLHF	TGTGCCATCAGTCGGGACAGGGATTCACCCCTCCACTTT
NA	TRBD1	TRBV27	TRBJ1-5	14	CASSPGQGNQPQHF	TGTGCCAGCAGTCCCGGACAGGGAAATCAGCCCCAGCATTTT
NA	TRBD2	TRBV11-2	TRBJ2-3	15	CASSLRGGNTDTQYF	TGTGCCAGCAGCTTACGCGGGGGGAATACAGATACGCAGTATTTT
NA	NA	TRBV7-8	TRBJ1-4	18	CASSLLQGVRATNEKLFF	TGTGCCAGCAGCTTACTACAAGGGGTTCGGGCAACTAATGAAAAACTGTTTTTT
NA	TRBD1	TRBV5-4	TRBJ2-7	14	CASSQGQSYFEQYF	TGTGCCAGCAGCCAGGGACAGTCCTACTTCGAGCAGTACTTC
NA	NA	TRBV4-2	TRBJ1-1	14	CASSQTAMNTEAFF	TGTGCCAGCAGCCAGACAGCCATGAACACTGAAGCTTTCTTT
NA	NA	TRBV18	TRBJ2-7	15	CASSQVGSGSYEQYF	TGTGCCAGCTCACAAGTGGGGTCCGGGAGCTACGAGCAGTACTTC
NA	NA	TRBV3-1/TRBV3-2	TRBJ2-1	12	CASSQDRSEQFF	TGTGCCAGCAGCCAAGATCGGAGTGAGCAGTTCTTC
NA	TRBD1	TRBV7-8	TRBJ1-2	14	CASSFGTGGVGYTF	TGTGCCAGCAGCTTCGGAACAGGGGGCGTAGGCTACACCTTC
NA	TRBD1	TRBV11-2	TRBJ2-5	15	CASSFTPGQQETQYF	TGTGCCAGCAGCTTTACCCCGGGACAGCAAGAGACCCAGTACTTC
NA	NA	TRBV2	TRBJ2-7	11	CASGKGYEQYF	TGTGCCAGCGGAAAGGGGTACGAGCAGTACTTC
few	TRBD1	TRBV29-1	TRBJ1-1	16	CSVPGQGVYMNTEAFF	TGCAGCGTTCCGGGACAGGGAGTTTACATGAACACTGAAGCTTTCTTT
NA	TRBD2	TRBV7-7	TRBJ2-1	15	CASSAGLERYNEQFF	TGTGCCAGCAGTGCCGGACTAGAGCGGTACAATGAGCAGTTCTTC
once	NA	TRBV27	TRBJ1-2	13	CASSTGPNYGYTF	TGTGCCAGCAGTACAGGACCTAACTATGGCTACACCTTC
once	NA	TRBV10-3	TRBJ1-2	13	CAISELANYGYTF	TGTGCCATCAGTGAATTAGCTAACTATGGCTACACCTTC
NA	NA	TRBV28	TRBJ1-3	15	CASSLEGGSGNTIYF	TGTGCCAGCAGTTTGGAAGGGGGCTCTGGAAACACCATATATTTT
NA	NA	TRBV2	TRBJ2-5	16	CASSAGNRGGGETQYF	TGTGCCAGCAGCGCCGGGAACAGGGGAGGAGGGGAGACCCAGTACTTC
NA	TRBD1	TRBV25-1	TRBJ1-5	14	CASSEAGGERPQHF	TGTGCCAGCAGTGAGGCAGGGGGCGAACGGCCCCAGCATTTT
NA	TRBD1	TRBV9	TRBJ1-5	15	CASSVEGTGNQPQHF	TGTGCCAGCAGCGTAGAGGGGACAGGCAATCAGCCCCAGCATTTT
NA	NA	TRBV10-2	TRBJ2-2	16	CASSGPWGMDTGELFF	TGCGCCAGCAGTGGCCCTTGGGGCATGGACACCGGGGAGCTGTTTTTT
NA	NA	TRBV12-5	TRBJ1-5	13	CASGEQGRQPQHF	TGTGCTAGTGGGGAACAGGGCCGCCAGCCCCAGCATTTT
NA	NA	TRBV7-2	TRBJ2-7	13	CASSLARNYEQYF	TGTGCCAGCAGCTTAGCGCGAAACTACGAGCAGTACTTC
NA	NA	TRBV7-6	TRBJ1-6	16	CASSLGDTAYNSPLHF	TGTGCCAGCAGCTTGGGGGACACAGCCTATAATTCACCCCTCCACTTT
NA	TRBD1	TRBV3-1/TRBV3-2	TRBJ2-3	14	CATQKTGFSDTQYF	TGTGCCACCCAAAAGACAGGGTTCTCAGATACGCAGTATTTT
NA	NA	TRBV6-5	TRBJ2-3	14	CASSLQKSTDTQYF	TGTGCCAGCAGCTTACAGAAAAGCACAGATACGCAGTATTTT
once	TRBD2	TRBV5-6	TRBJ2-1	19	CASTKRRGLAGRSYNEQFF	TGTGCCAGCACTAAAAGGAGGGGACTAGCGGGGCGATCCTACAATGAGCAGTTCTTC
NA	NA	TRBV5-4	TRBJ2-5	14	CASKSPGAQETQYF	TGTGCCAGCAAATCACCAGGGGCGCAAGAGACCCAGTACTTC
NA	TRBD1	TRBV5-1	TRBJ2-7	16	CASSFSGGDRGHEQYF	TGCGCCAGCAGCTTCTCAGGGGGGGACAGGGGCCACGAGCAGTACTTC
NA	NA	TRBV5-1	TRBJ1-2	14	CASSLDPAGIGYTF	TGCGCCAGCAGCCTGGATCCGGCGGGAATTGGCTACACCTTC
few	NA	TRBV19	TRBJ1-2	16	CASSTYWTAVHYGYTF	TGTGCCAGTAGTACCTATTGGACAGCAGTCCACTATGGCTACACCTTC